The 12 T cell receptor beta chains listed next were all sequenced from one sample in a study of cytomegalovirus exposure and HLA in healthy donors. PCR primers comprised 60 Vbeta and 13 Jbeta primers. The protocol was immunoSEQ multiplex PCR, while the TCRdb copy is restricted to in-frame clones and leaves out a portion. The table includes about 110,000 clones, just over 70% detected once. The sample comprised PBMCs. The source is a boy between 10 and 17 years old in good health and CMV-seronegative.

With respect to this clone: The conserved final phenylalanine or tryptophan is absent from the CDR3, which likely points to a read error. V is TRBV6-5 and J is TRBJ2-3; D uncertain. The CDR3 is made up of 11 amino acids. V lost 2 bases to trimming and J lost 4 bases, with 1 base between them. Looked up from germline, CDR1 is MNHEY and CDR2 is SVGAGI. In DNA, the CDR3 is TGTGCCAGCAGTTACGCAGATACGCAGTATGTT. Translation: CASSYADTQYV.

The V call is TRBV5-1, the J call TRBJ2-6; D is ambiguous. The germline gives CDR1 SGHRS, CDR2 YFSETQ. V lost 5 bases to trimming and J lost 0 bases, with 9 bases between them. The CDR3 is 15 amino acids. CDR3 amino acids: CASRFRISGANVLTF. The CDR3 DNA sequence: TGCGCCAGCAGATTTCGTATCTCTGGGGCCAACGTCCTGACTTTC.

This clone has more than one count but fewer than ten. The V gene is TRBV7-9, the J gene TRBJ2-7, with D unresolved. CDR3 length: 12 amino acids. CDR1 SEHNR and CDR2 FQNEAQ come from the germline V gene (reference sequence). V dropped 4 bases and J dropped 2 bases, with 6 bases sitting between them. The CDR3 DNA sequence: TGTGCCAGCAGCTCGGAGCCCTACGAGCAGTACTTC. Translating it yields CASSSEPYEQYF.

The CDR3 bases are TGTGCCAGCTCTAACCGAGGAGTTATACCCTACGAGCAGTACTTC. Translation gives CASSNRGVIPYEQYF. The V and J genes are TRBV28 and TRBJ2-7; D is unresolved. The CDR3 covers 15 residues. Trimming shortened V by 8 bases and J by 2 bases, and 19 bases separated the two germline ends. CDR1 is MDHEN and CDR2 is SYDVKM in the germline V gene.

The chain has TRBV29-1 and TRBJ2-5, with 7 bases matching TRBD1. J was trimmed by 2 bases and V by 4 bases; bases with no gene match: 4. The CDR3 is 13 amino acids. CDR1 SQVTM and CDR2 ANQGSEA come from the germline V gene. CDR3 sequence: CSVARDSQETQYF. The DNA of the CDR3 is TGCAGCGTTGCGAGGGACAGTCAAGAGACCCAGTACTTC.

To note about this clone: Different DNA sequences within this sample yield the same CDR3. This rearrangement joins TRBV6-5 to TRBJ2-7; 7 bases are a match to TRBD1. This CDR3 region has 12 residues. V trimming: 8 bases; J trimming: 1 base; junction bases outside the gene matches: 2. Germline V gene lookup returns CDR1 MNHEY and CDR2 SVGAGI. The CDR3 bases are TGTGCCAGCCGGACAGGTTCCTACGAGCAGTACTTC. It translates to CASRTGSYEQYF.

This clone was seen a few times. The V gene is TRBV2, the J gene TRBJ2-1, with 11 bases identical to TRBD2. The CDR3 sequence is 16 residues long. Germline V lookup: CDR1 SNHLY, CDR2 FYNNEI. The V segment lost 1 base and the J segment 7 bases; nucleotides outside the gene matches: 6. The CDR3 reads CASSEEPSGRRNEQFF. CDR3 DNA: TGTGCCAGCAGTGAAGAGCCTAGCGGGAGGAGGAATGAGCAGTTCTTC.

The V call is TRBV29-1, the J call TRBJ2-2; D possibly corresponds to TRBD1 (5 bases). V was pared by 4 bases and J by 6 bases, with 9 bases between. From germline, CDR1 is SQVTM and CDR2 ANQGSEA. The CDR3 is 12 residues long. CDR3 bases: TGCAGCGTTGGGCCCAGGGCCGGGGAGCTGTTTTTT. Encoded protein: CSVGPRAGELFF.

The rearrangement joins TRBV5-6 to TRBJ1-2, with D possibly being TRBD1 (6 bases). The CDR3 has 14 amino acids. Trimming took 0 bases from V and 7 from J, leaving 13 bases between them. The germline CDR1 and CDR2 sequences are SGHDT and YYEEEE. CDR3 DNA: TGTGCCAGCAGCTTGGTCGACAGGACGCCTGGCTACACCTTC. It codes for CASSLVDRTPGYTF.

The rearrangement uses TRBV13 and TRBJ1-1, with a possible D match to TRBD1 (6 bases). The CDR3 length is 15 residues. Trimming shortened V by 5 bases and J by 5 bases, and 18 bases separated the two germline ends. Germline-derived CDR1 and CDR2 are PRHDT and FYEKMQ (reference sequence). CDR3 DNA sequence: TGTGCCAGCAGCCCACCGTGGAGGGGGGGGACTGAAGCTTTCTTT. Its protein is CASSPPWRGGTEAFF.

The rearrangement links TRBV7-9 to TRBJ2-5; D might be TRBD1 (5 bases). The end of the DNA is better explained by TRBJ2-7, so the J call may be wrong. Germline V gene sequence: CDR1 SEHNR, CDR2 FQNEAQ (reference sequence). CDR3 length equals 13 residues. Written as DNA, the CDR3 is TGTGCCAGCAGCTTAGCGGACATAGGCGAGCAGTACTTC. Protein product: CASSLADIGEQYF.

V usage is TRBV2 and J usage is TRBJ2-5, with D perhaps TRBD2 (5 bases). The V end was cut by 5 bases, the J end by 0 bases, with 7 bases between. Germline V gene lookup returns CDR1 SNHLY and CDR2 FYNNEI. The CDR3 has 13 residues. The DNA for the CDR3 is TGTGCCAGCAGTCGAGGGAACCAAGAGACCCAGTACTTC. Amino acid sequence: CASSRGNQETQYF.